These T cell receptor beta chains were read from a single sample in a study of T cells after posttransplantation cyclophosphamide. Some clones are missing from TCRdb's copy, which holds only in-frame ones; the method was immunoSEQ multiplex PCR. The sample carries some 2,400 clones, around two thirds recorded once. Specimen: PBMCs, collected 30 days after allogeneic stem cell transplant with posttransplant cyclophosphamide. The receptors stem from a female patient aged 50 to 65 who received an allogeneic stem cell transplant from a related donor, was CMV-positive, and had no GVHD. The graft donor may be the source of some T cells. CDR3s include the opening cysteine and the closing phenylalanine or tryptophan. The D gene is left open where the match is weak. The size entry is marked missing in some rows and otherwise reads once, few, many or a size class.

D: TRBD1
size: NA
V: TRBV10-3
J: TRBJ2-7
DNA: TGTGCCACGAGGTGGGACAGGCCCTACGAGCAGTACTTC
CDR3: CATRWDRPYEQYF

D: TRBD1
size: medium-sized
V: TRBV7-2
J: TRBJ1-1
DNA: TGTGCCAGCAGCCTACAGGGGGAGACTGAAGCTTTCTTT
CDR3: CASSLQGETEAFF

D: TRBD1
size: NA
V: TRBV9
J: TRBJ1-3
DNA: TGTGCCAGCAGCACCACAGGGGACAACTCTGGAAACACCATATATTTT
CDR3: CASSTTGDNSGNTIYF

D: NA
size: NA
V: TRBV7-9
J: TRBJ2-1
DNA: TGTGCCAGCAGCAGCCGGGGACTCCACATTGAACGCCTTGGTAATGAGCAGTTCTTC
CDR3: CASSSRGLHIERLGNEQFF

D: NA
size: NA
V: TRBV11-2
J: TRBJ1-1
DNA: TGTGCCAGCAGCTTAGCCCAACTAGGCACTGAAGCTTTCTTT
CDR3: CASSLAQLGTEAFF

D: TRBD2
size: few
V: TRBV4-2
J: TRBJ2-1
DNA: TGTGCCAGCAGCCAAGATCGGACTAGCGGGGGGGCCGTTAATGAGCAGTTCTTC
CDR3: CASSQDRTSGGAVNEQFF

D: TRBD2
size: NA
V: TRBV28
J: TRBJ2-7
DNA: TGTGCCAGCAGTTACCCACGGTTGGGGGGGGAGGCCTACGAGCAGTACTTC
CDR3: CASSYPRLGGEAYEQYF

D: TRBD2
size: once
V: TRBV2
J: TRBJ2-3
DNA: TGTGCCAGCAGCCTAGCGGGAGACCCCACAGATACGCAGTATTTT
CDR3: CASSLAGDPTDTQYF

D: TRBD1
size: NA
V: TRBV10-3
J: TRBJ1-1
DNA: TGTGCCATCACCCGAGGACAGGGGGAGAACACTGAAGCTTTCTTT
CDR3: CAITRGQGENTEAFF

D: TRBD2
size: once
V: TRBV7-2
J: TRBJ2-7
DNA: TGTGCCAGCAGCTCCACCTCGGGACTAGCGGGGGCGGGGGCCTACGAGCAGTACTTC
CDR3: CASSSTSGLAGAGAYEQYF

D: TRBD1
size: medium-sized
V: TRBV5-6
J: TRBJ1-2
DNA: TGTGCCAGCAGCGTACGAATCGGGACAGGGAACGGCTACACCTTC
CDR3: CASSVRIGTGNGYTF

D: NA
size: NA
V: TRBV5-1
J: TRBJ2-7
DNA: TGCGCCAGCAGCCAGATGGACAGCTACGAGCAGTACTTC
CDR3: CASSQMDSYEQYF

D: TRBD2
size: NA
V: TRBV9
J: TRBJ2-7
DNA: TGTGCCAGCAGCCCCAGTAGCGGGAGTCGCGAGCAGTACTTC
CDR3: CASSPSSGSREQYF

D: NA
size: few
V: TRBV7-2
J: TRBJ2-2
DNA: TGTGCCAGCAGCCCCGGTCCGAGAGCGGGACAGAACACCGGGGAGCTGTTTTTT
CDR3: CASSPGPRAGQNTGELFF

D: NA
size: NA
V: TRBV27
J: TRBJ1-1
DNA: TGTGCCAGCAGTTTACGGGGTCCCACTGAAGCTTTCTTT
CDR3: CASSLRGPTEAFF

D: NA
size: NA
V: TRBV9
J: TRBJ2-7
DNA: TGTGCCAGCAGCGTATCTTCTAATGCGGGCCCCTACGAGCAGTACTTC
CDR3: CASSVSSNAGPYEQYF

D: TRBD1
size: few
V: TRBV25-1
J: TRBJ2-7
DNA: TGTGCCAGCACCGGGACAGGTAACGAGCAGTACTTC
CDR3: CASTGTGNEQYF

D: TRBD2
size: NA
V: TRBV6-1
J: TRBJ2-1
DNA: TGTGCCAGCAGAGGGACTAGCGAGTTCTTC
CDR3: CASRGTSEFF

D: NA
size: few
V: TRBV10-3
J: TRBJ1-5
DNA: TGTGCCATCAGTGAGGGGGCAGGGCAGCCCCAGCATTTT
CDR3: CAISEGAGQPQHF

D: NA
size: NA
V: TRBV9
J: TRBJ2-3
DNA: TGTGCCAGCAGCGTAGAAGGACTCATCACAGATACGCAGTATTTT
CDR3: CASSVEGLITDTQYF

D: TRBD2
size: NA
V: TRBV7-9
J: TRBJ2-1
DNA: TGTGCCAGCAGCGCGACCCGCGGGGAGGGTTACAATGAGCAGTTCTTC
CDR3: CASSATRGEGYNEQFF

D: TRBD1
size: NA
V: TRBV25-1
J: TRBJ1-5
DNA: TGTGCCAGCAGTGAACCAGGGGGTAATCAGCCCCAGCATTTT
CDR3: CASSEPGGNQPQHF

D: NA
size: NA
V: TRBV28
J: TRBJ2-3
DNA: TGTGCCAGCACCCTAAGCGGTGAGGGGGGGGATACGCAGTATTTT
CDR3: CASTLSGEGGDTQYF

D: TRBD1
size: NA
V: TRBV6-1
J: TRBJ2-7
DNA: TGTGCCAGCAGTGCCCCGGGACAGGGCTCTTACGAGCAGTACTTC
CDR3: CASSAPGQGSYEQYF

D: TRBD1
size: NA
V: TRBV5-6
J: TRBJ2-2
DNA: TGTGCCAGCAGTAACGACCCGACCCGGACAGGGGTTACCGGGGAGCTGTTTTTT
CDR3: CASSNDPTRTGVTGELFF

D: TRBD1
size: NA
V: TRBV28
J: TRBJ2-2
DNA: TGTGCCACCCACCGACAGGGGACCACCGGGGAGCTGTTTTTT
CDR3: CATHRQGTTGELFF

D: TRBD1
size: NA
V: TRBV7-9
J: TRBJ2-7
DNA: TGTGCCAGCAGCCAAGGACAGGGAAGCACCTACGAGCAGTACTTC
CDR3: CASSQGQGSTYEQYF

D: NA
size: NA
V: TRBV5-6
J: TRBJ1-1
DNA: TGTGCCAGCAGCTGGGAGGGATTTAGCACTGAAGCTTTCTTT
CDR3: CASSWEGFSTEAFF

D: NA
size: NA
V: TRBV11-2
J: TRBJ2-1
DNA: TGTGCCAGCAGCTCACACCTTTCCTCCTACAATGAGCAGTTCTTC
CDR3: CASSSHLSSYNEQFF

D: TRBD2
size: few
V: TRBV30
J: TRBJ2-2
DNA: TGTGCCTGGAGTGTACTTCAAGCTCCTAGCGGGAGGGGGAGGGGGAACACCGGGGAGCTGTTTTTT
CDR3: CAWSVLQAPSGRGRGNTGELFF

D: NA
size: NA
V: TRBV11-2
J: TRBJ2-7
DNA: TGTGCCAGCAGCTTAGGGAGCTCCTACGAGCAGTACTTC
CDR3: CASSLGSSYEQYF

D: TRBD1
size: few
V: TRBV5-6
J: TRBJ1-2
DNA: TGTGCCAGCAGCATAGGACAGGGAGCTAACTATGGCTACACCTTC
CDR3: CASSIGQGANYGYTF

D: NA
size: NA
V: TRBV15
J: TRBJ1-2
DNA: TGTGCCACCAGCAGAGATAAGGGGGGGGTCCCCTATGGCTACACCTTC
CDR3: CATSRDKGGVPYGYTF

D: NA
size: NA
V: TRBV15
J: TRBJ1-1
DNA: TGTGCCACCAGCCCCCGACGTGTGACAGCTGAAGCTTTCTTT
CDR3: CATSPRRVTAEAFF

D: NA
size: NA
V: TRBV10-3
J: TRBJ1-1
DNA: TGTGCCATCAGCCCCAGGCAGGGAGGTTCTACTGAAGCTTTCTTT
CDR3: CAISPRQGGSTEAFF

D: NA
size: few
V: TRBV29-1
J: TRBJ1-1
DNA: TGCAGCGTTGAAATGGGCTTGAACACTGAAGCTTTCTTT
CDR3: CSVEMGLNTEAFF

D: TRBD1
size: medium-sized
V: TRBV5-1
J: TRBJ1-6
DNA: TGCGCCAGCAGTTCCTCCGGGACAGTCAATTCACCCCTCCACTTT
CDR3: CASSSSGTVNSPLHF

D: NA
size: NA
V: TRBV7-7
J: TRBJ2-1
DNA: TGTGCTAGCAGCCCAACCGGGTCCCGCGGTGATGAGCAGTTCTTC
CDR3: CASSPTGSRGDEQFF

D: TRBD2
size: NA
V: TRBV9
J: TRBJ2-1
DNA: TGTGCCAGCAGCGAGAGCGGGGGGAGCTCCTACAATGAGCAGTTCTTC
CDR3: CASSESGGSSYNEQFF

D: NA
size: NA
V: TRBV4-1
J: TRBJ1-1
DNA: TGCGCCAGCAGCCAAGAGGCCGGAGTGAACACTGAAGCTTTCTTT
CDR3: CASSQEAGVNTEAFF

D: NA
size: NA
V: TRBV9
J: TRBJ2-1
DNA: TGTGCCAGCAGCCCGCAGGTAGGCCCGGTTGAGCAGTTCTTC
CDR3: CASSPQVGPVEQFF

D: TRBD1
size: NA
V: TRBV18
J: TRBJ1-1
DNA: TGTGCCAGCTCACCTAGACAGGGGTTGATAGGAAGAAACACTGAAGCTTTCTTT
CDR3: CASSPRQGLIGRNTEAFF

D: TRBD2
size: medium-sized
V: TRBV7-3
J: TRBJ2-2
DNA: TGTGCCAGCGCATTTAGCGGGAGGGGGACCGGGGAGCTGTTTTTT
CDR3: CASAFSGRGTGELFF

D: TRBD1
size: few
V: TRBV5-5
J: TRBJ2-5
DNA: TGTGCCAGCAGCGACAGGGCGGCGGGCGACGGAGGAGAGACCCAGTACTTC
CDR3: CASSDRAAGDGGETQYF

D: NA
size: NA
V: TRBV5-1
J: TRBJ1-2
DNA: TGCGCCAGCGCCGGGACACCTAACTATGGCTACACCTTC
CDR3: CASAGTPNYGYTF

D: TRBD2
size: NA
V: TRBV9
J: TRBJ2-1
DNA: TGTGCCAGCAGCGTAGTACTAGCGGGTTCCAATGAGCAGTTCTTC
CDR3: CASSVVLAGSNEQFF

D: NA
size: NA
V: TRBV10-3
J: TRBJ1-1
DNA: TGTGCCATCAAGAAAAACAGGATGAACACTGAAGCTTTCTTT
CDR3: CAIKKNRMNTEAFF

D: NA
size: NA
V: TRBV28
J: TRBJ1-1
DNA: TGTGCCAGCAGTTTAGATTCTGGGAGGTCATCGGAAGCTTTCTTT
CDR3: CASSLDSGRSSEAFF

D: NA
size: NA
V: TRBV5-1
J: TRBJ1-4
DNA: TGCGCCAGCAGCACCACAGGGTCCACTAATGAAAAACTGTTTTTT
CDR3: CASSTTGSTNEKLFF

D: NA
size: NA
V: TRBV6-1
J: TRBJ1-2
DNA: TGTGCCAGCAGTCTACAGAGAACTAACTATGGCTACACCTTC
CDR3: CASSLQRTNYGYTF

D: NA
size: NA
V: TRBV15
J: TRBJ1-1
DNA: TGTGCCACCAGCAGAGATCACGGGGGAACTGAAGCTTTCTTT
CDR3: CATSRDHGGTEAFF

D: NA
size: NA
V: TRBV10-3
J: TRBJ2-7
DNA: TGTGCCGAGGGCCCTAACCCCTACGAGCAGTACTTC
CDR3: CAEGPNPYEQYF

D: NA
size: NA
V: TRBV19
J: TRBJ1-1
DNA: TGTGCCAGTAGTTCGCCAGGTAACACTGAAGCTTTCTTT
CDR3: CASSSPGNTEAFF

D: NA
size: NA
V: TRBV6-6
J: TRBJ2-3
DNA: TGTGCCAGCATCCAAACCGCTAGCGATTACACAGGTACGCAGTATTTT
CDR3: CASIQTASDYTGTQYF

D: TRBD2
size: NA
V: TRBV19
J: TRBJ2-2
DNA: TGTGCCAGTAAGGCGGGGGCCGGGGAGCTGTTTTTT
CDR3: CASKAGAGELFF

D: TRBD1
size: NA
V: TRBV19
J: TRBJ1-1
DNA: TGTGCCAGTAGTGCCAGACAGGGAAGTTTCGCTGAAGCTTTCTTT
CDR3: CASSARQGSFAEAFF

D: NA
size: NA
V: TRBV28
J: TRBJ1-5
DNA: TGTGCCAGCAGACAGAGCCCCAATCAGCCCCAGCATTTT
CDR3: CASRQSPNQPQHF

D: TRBD1
size: once
V: TRBV28
J: TRBJ1-1
DNA: TGTGCCAGCAGTCCATCGGACAGGGGAACTTTCTTT
CDR3: CASSPSDRGTFF

D: NA
size: NA
V: TRBV11-1
J: TRBJ1-2
DNA: TGTGCCAGCAGCTTAGTCGGGGGAAACTATGGCTACACCTTC
CDR3: CASSLVGGNYGYTF